This T cell receptor beta chain was identified during a study of T-cell memory formation after mild COVID-19 (dated by TCRdb to the early 2020s). With respect to the entire study: Most TCR sequence clusters were specific to one of the two donors. The cohort was made up of two young adult volunteers, one female and one male, who were previously healthy. In a couple of donors, T-cell clones that expanded and contracted after mild COVID-19 were followed by sequencing TCRalpha and TCRbeta repertoires longitudinally. Results and caveats for the whole study, not just this receptor: Whether the second-wave clones peaking on day 37 were SARS-CoV-2 specific was not confirmed. Contracting CD4+ clones were located mainly in the CM and EM memory subsets, whereas CD8+ clones were found to be enriched in EMRA. Clones that contracted from day 15 to 85 showed balanced CD4/CD8 phenotypes, whereas a second wave of clones that expanded from day 15 to 37 leaned towards CD4+. Some responding clones were found in pre-infection memory, which suggests that pre-existing cross-reactive memory T cells took part in the SARS-CoV-2 response. The study covered only a couple of mild cases, and larger cohorts including severe cases with pre-infection samples were considered necessary.

Sequencing was performed on an Illumina NovaSeq 6000. cDNA libraries for TCRalpha and TCRbeta were prepared by 5'RACE using constant-segment primers, with sample barcodes and unique molecular identifiers added. RNA was extracted from every sample with Trizol reagent. Library amplification was performed in two PCR steps, and a second sample barcode and Illumina TruSeq adapters were introduced in the second step. Sequencing of the libraries was done on an Illumina NovaSeq, producing 2 x 150 bp paired-end reads. Turning to the authors' computational methods: With migec v1.2.7, reads were demultiplexed and then collapsed into UMI-guided consensus sequences. With mixcr v2.1.11, UMI consensuses were aligned to TRA and TRB V and J templates and assembled into clonotypes. A clonotype was counted as expanded or contracted only when both edgeR and NoisET called the clonotype significant, with the noise models trained on biological replicates. For edgeR calls, the cutoffs were a false discovery rate-adjusted p below 0.01 and a log2 fold-change threshold of 1. As an exploratory analysis of dynamics, PCA with hierarchical clustering was applied to max-normalized trajectories of the 1000 most abundant clonotypes. The CD4 or CD8 phenotype of responding clones was assigned using the separately sequenced CD4+ and CD8+ repertoires. TCRdb reprocessed the public reads (quality trimming at Q25 with fastp, clone calling with MiXCR) and kept in-frame beta chains. CDR3 protein sequences are deduplicated, and each keeps its most common genes and DNA. For this entry, the V and J calls and clone size follow TCRdb and not the study's own pipeline. The sample data list around 150,000 distinct CDR3 sequences, and roughly a third of these were observed just once. The ten largest clones represent more than 10% of the sample.

Note on this clonotype: Its antigen is unknown. The record has no base qualities; no much larger clone is one base away.

PBMCs were isolated by Ficoll-Paque density gradient centrifugation. This sequence was found in an adult woman who had mild COVID-19 (a few samples of this study predate the infection). The sample titles of this study are shuffled in the database, so cell type and time point are left out; the donor was told from shared clones. The source material was PBMCs or a T cell subset sorted from them (not recorded which).

This receptor has the CDR3 CASRRELAGAEQFF. The DNA is TGTGCCAGCAGAAGGGAACTAGCGGGCGCCGAGCAGTTCTTC. The V and J genes are TRBV6-1 and TRBJ2-1, and 9 junction bases match TRBD2. The CDR3, from cysteine to phenylalanine, totals 14 residues. This entry keeps only the CDR3 DNA: 42 bases, framed from base 1. Trimming leaves V shorter by 6 bases and J shorter by 10 bases, with the junction holding 10 bases beyond the gene matches. Reading the germline V gene gives CDR1 MNHNS and CDR2 SASEGT.